The text below deals with one T cell receptor (beta chain). The antigen remains unidentified. The CDR3 totals 16 residues. J lost 3 bases, V lost 2 bases, and 9 bases had no gene match. CDR1 is MGHRA and CDR2 is YSYEKL in the germline V gene. The record originates from a study of T-cell memory formation after mild COVID-19. Study observations and caveats: A balance of CD4 and CD8 characterized clones contracting day 15 to 85, whereas later expanders leaned CD4+.

After 5'RACE with constant-segment primers, TCR alpha and TCR beta cDNA libraries carrying sample barcodes and UMIs were obtained. TCRdb reprocessed the 5' RACE reads via MiXCR and lists one record per CDR3 protein. This sample has roughly 170,000 distinct CDR3 sequences, with about a fifth found just once. This receptor was identified in an adult woman who had mild COVID-19 (a few samples of this study predate the infection). Cell type and time point are not known. This chain links TRBV4-1 with TRBJ2-5, with TRBD2 matching over 7 bases. Sequenced sample: PBMCs or a T cell subset sorted from them (not recorded which). The CDR3 protein is CASSQPLAGREETQYF. The CDR3 DNA follows: TGCGCCAGCAGCCAACCCCTGGCGGGGAGGGAAGAGACCCAGTACTTC.